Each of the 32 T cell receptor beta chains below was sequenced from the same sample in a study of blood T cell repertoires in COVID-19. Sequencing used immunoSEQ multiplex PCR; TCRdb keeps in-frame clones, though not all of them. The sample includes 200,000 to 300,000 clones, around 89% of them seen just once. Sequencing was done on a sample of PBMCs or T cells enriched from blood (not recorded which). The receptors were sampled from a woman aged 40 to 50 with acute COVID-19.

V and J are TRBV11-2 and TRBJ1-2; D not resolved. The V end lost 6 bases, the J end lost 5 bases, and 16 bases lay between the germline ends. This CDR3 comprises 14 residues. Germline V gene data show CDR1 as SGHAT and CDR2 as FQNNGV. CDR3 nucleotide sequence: TGTGCCAGCAGGCTAGGAGGGATCGAGTATGGCTACACCTTC. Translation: CASRLGGIEYGYTF.

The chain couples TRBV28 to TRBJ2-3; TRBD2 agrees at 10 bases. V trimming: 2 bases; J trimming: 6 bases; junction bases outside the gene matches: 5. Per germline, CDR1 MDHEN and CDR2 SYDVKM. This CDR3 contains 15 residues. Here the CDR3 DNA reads TGTGCCAGCAGTTTACTAGCGGGAGTAGTGGATACGCAGTATTTT. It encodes CASSLLAGVVDTQYF. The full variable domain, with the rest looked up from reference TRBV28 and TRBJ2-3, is DVKVTQSSRYLVKRTGEKVFLECVQDMDHENMFWYRQDPGLGLRLIYFSYDVKMKEKGDIPEGYSVSREKKERFSLILESASTNQTSMYLCASSLLAGVVDTQYFGPGTRLTVL.

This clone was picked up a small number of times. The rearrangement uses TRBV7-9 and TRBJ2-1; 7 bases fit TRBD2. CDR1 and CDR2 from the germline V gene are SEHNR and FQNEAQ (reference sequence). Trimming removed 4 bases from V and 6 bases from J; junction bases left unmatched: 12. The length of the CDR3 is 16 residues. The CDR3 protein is CASSSGTGGSINEQFF. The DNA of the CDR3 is TGTGCCAGCAGCTCCGGTACGGGCGGGAGCATCAATGAGCAGTTCTTC.

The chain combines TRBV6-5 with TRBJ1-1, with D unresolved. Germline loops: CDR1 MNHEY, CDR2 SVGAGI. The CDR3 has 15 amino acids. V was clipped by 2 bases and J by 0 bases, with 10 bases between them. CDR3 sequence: CASSYDTGVNTEAFF. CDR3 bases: TGTGCCAGCAGTTACGATACGGGTGTGAACACTGAAGCTTTCTTT.

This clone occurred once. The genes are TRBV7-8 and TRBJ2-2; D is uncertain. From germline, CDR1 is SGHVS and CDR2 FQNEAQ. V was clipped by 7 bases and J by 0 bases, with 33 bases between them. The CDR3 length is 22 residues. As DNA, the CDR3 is TGTGCCAGCACCTTGAGGATGGTCCTTTCCAGTCCTCGGTTCGCGAACACCGGGGAGCTGTTTTTT. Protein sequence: CASTLRMVLSSPRFANTGELFF.

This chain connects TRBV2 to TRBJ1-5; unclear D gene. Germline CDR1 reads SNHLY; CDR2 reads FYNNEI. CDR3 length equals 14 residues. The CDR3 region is CPLKRGNGNQPQHF. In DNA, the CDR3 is TGTCCCCTAAAGCGAGGAAATGGCAATCAGCCCCAGCATTTT.

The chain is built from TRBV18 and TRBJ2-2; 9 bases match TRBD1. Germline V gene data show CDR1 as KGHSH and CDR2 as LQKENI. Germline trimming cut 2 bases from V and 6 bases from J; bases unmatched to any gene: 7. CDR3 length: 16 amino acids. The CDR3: CASSPTGTGYAGELFF. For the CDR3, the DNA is TGTGCCAGCTCACCAACCGGGACAGGGTACGCCGGGGAGCTGTTTTTT.

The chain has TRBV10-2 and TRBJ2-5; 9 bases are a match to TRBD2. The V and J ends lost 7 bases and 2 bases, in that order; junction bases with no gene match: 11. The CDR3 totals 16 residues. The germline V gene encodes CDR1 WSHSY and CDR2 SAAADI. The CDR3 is CASITGSTSGQETQYF. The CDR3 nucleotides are TGCGCCAGCATAACGGGCTCGACTAGCGGTCAAGAGACCCAGTACTTC.

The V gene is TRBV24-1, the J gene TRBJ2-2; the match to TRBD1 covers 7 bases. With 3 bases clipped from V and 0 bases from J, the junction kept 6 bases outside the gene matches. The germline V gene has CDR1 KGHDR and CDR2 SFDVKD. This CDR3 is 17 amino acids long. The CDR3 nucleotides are TGTGCCACCAGTGATACAACCGGGACAGCGAACACCGGGGAGCTGTTTTTT. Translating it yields CATSDTTGTANTGELFF.

As DNA, the CDR3 is TGTGCCAGCAGCTACGGACTAGGAAAGTTGAATGAGCAGTTCTTC. Translating gives CASSYGLGKLNEQFF. This sequence joins TRBV5-6 and TRBJ2-1; 7 bases fit TRBD2. The germline gives CDR1 SGHDT, CDR2 YYEEEE. The V gene end was trimmed by 3 bases and the J gene end by 7 bases; junction bases not matched to a gene: 10. This CDR3 comprises 15 residues.

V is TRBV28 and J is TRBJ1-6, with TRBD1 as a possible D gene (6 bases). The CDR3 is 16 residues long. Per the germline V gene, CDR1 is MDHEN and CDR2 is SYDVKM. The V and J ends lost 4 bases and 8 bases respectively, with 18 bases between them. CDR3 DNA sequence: TGTGCCAGCAGTTATCCCGGGACAAAGCGCGATTCACCCCTCCACTTT. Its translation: CASSYPGTKRDSPLHF.

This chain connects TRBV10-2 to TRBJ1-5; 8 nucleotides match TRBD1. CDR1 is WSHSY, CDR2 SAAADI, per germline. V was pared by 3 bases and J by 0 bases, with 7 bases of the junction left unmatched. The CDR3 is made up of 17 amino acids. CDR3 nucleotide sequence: TGCGCCAGCAGTGAATACAGGGGGATAGATAGCAATCAGCCCCAGCATTTT. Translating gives CASSEYRGIDSNQPQHF.

The CDR3 nucleotides are TGTGCCAGCTCTCCTCGGACAGGGGTGGGAGCTTTCTTT. It yields the protein CASSPRTGVGAFF. This sequence joins TRBV18 and TRBJ1-1; 9 positions match TRBD1. Germline V gene data show CDR1 as KGHSH and CDR2 as LQKENI. CDR3 length: 13 amino acids. Trimming cost V 6 bases and J 10 bases; bases outside gene matches: 9.

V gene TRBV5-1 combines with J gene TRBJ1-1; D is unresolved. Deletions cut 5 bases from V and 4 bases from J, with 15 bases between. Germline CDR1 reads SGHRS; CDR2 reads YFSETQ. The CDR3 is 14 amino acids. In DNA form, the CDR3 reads TGCGCCAGCAGAGGACTTTTGGGGAGCACTGAAGCTTTCTTT. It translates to CASRGLLGSTEAFF.

As DNA, the CDR3 is TGTGCCAGCAGTTTTGTGGACAGGGGACACTCGAACGGCTACACCTTC. The encoded protein is CASSFVDRGHSNGYTF. V usage is TRBV28 and J usage is TRBJ1-2, with TRBD1 matching 9 bases. Germline trimming cut 3 bases from V and 8 bases from J; bases unmatched to any gene: 13. CDR1 is MDHEN, CDR2 SYDVKM, per germline. The CDR3 spans 16 residues.

The CDR3 protein is CASSQDLSTSGRFYNEQFF. CDR3 nucleotide sequence: TGCGCCAGCAGCCAAGATCTATCCACTAGCGGGAGGTTCTACAATGAGCAGTTCTTC. V usage is TRBV4-1 and J usage is TRBJ2-1, with 12 nucleotides matching TRBD2. In germline, CDR1 is MGHRA, CDR2 YSYEKL. V trimming: 0 bases; J trimming: 3 bases; junction bases outside the gene matches: 9. This CDR3 spans 19 amino acids.

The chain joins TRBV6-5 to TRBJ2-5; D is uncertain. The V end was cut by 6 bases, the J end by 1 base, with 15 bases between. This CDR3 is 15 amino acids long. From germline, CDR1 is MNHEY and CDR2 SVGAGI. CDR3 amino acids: CASSRSHAPQETQYF. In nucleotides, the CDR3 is TGTGCCAGCAGCCGCTCACACGCTCCCCAAGAGACCCAGTACTTC.

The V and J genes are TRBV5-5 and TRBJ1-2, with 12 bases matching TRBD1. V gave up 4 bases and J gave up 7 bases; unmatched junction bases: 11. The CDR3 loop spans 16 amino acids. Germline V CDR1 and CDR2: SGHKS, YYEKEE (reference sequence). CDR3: CASSPNWDRGLAGYTF. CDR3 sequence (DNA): TGTGCCAGCAGCCCCAATTGGGACAGGGGGCTTGCTGGCTACACCTTC.

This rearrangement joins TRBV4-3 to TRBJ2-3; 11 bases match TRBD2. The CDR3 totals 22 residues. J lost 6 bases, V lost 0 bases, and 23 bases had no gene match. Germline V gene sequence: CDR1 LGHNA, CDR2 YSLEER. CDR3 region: CASSQEALRQVILAGELDTQYF. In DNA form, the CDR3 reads TGCGCCAGCAGCCAAGAAGCTTTACGACAGGTTATACTAGCGGGAGAGTTGGATACGCAGTATTTT.

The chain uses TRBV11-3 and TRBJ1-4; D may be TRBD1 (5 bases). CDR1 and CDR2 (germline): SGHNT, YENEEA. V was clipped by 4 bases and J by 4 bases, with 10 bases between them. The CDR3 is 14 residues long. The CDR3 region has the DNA TGTGCCAGCAGCTCGGGGGGGTATAATGAAAAACTGTTTTTT. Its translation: CASSSGGYNEKLFF.

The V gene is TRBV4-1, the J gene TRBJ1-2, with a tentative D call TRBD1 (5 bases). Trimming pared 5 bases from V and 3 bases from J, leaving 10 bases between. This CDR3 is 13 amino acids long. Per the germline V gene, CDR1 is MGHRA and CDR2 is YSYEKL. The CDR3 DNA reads TGCGCCAGCAGCGCGGGACGGGACTATGGCTACACCTTC. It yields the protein CASSAGRDYGYTF.

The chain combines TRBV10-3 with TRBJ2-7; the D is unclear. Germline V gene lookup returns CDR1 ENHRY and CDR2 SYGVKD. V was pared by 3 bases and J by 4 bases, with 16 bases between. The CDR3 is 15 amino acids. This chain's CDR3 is CAISDPGLIGYEQYV. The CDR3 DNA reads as TGTGCCATCAGTGACCCCGGCCTAATCGGGTACGAGCAGTACGTC.

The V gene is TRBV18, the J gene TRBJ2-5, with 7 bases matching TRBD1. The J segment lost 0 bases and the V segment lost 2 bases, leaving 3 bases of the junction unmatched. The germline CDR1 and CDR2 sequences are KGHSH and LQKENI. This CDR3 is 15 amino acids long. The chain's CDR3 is CASSPATGYQETQYF. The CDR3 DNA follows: TGTGCCAGCTCACCAGCGACAGGGTACCAAGAGACCCAGTACTTC.

This chain's CDR3 is CASSLSSVYEQYF. Written as DNA, the CDR3 is TGTGCCAGCAGCTTAAGCTCGGTCTACGAGCAGTACTTC. The J gene is TRBJ2-7, the V gene TRBV7-2; D call uncertain. The V gene's germline CDR1 is SGHTA and CDR2 FQGNSA. This CDR3 is 13 amino acids long. V lost 2 bases and J 3 bases, leaving 8 bases between the germline ends.

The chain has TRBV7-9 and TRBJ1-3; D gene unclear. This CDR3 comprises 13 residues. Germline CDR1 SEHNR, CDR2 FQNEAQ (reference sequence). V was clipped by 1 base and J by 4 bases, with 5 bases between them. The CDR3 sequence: CASSLVEGNTIYF. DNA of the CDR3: TGTGCCAGCAGCTTAGTGGAGGGAAACACCATATATTTT.

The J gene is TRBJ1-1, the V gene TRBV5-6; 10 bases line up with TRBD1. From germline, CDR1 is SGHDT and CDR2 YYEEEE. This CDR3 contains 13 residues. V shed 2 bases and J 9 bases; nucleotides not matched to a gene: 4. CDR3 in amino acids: CASSFDRGLKAFF. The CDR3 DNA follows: TGTGCCAGCAGCTTCGACAGGGGGCTTAAAGCTTTCTTT.

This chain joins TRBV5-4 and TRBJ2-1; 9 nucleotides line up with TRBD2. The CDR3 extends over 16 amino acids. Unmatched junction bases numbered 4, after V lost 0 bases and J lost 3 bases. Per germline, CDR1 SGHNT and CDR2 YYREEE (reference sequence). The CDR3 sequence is CASSLGSSGNYNEQFF. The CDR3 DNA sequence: TGTGCCAGCAGCTTGGGATCTAGCGGGAACTACAATGAGCAGTTCTTC.

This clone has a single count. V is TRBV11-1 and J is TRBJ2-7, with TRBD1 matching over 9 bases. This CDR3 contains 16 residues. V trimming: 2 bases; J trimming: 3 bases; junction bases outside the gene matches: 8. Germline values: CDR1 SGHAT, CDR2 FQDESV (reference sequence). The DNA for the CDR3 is TGTGCCAGCAGCTTAATTGACAGGGGGACAGACTACGAGCAGTACTTC. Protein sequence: CASSLIDRGTDYEQYF.

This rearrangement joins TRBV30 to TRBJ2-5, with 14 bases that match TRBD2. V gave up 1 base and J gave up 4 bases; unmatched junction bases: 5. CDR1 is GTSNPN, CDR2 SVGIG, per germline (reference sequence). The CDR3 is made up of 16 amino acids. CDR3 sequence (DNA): TGTGCCTGGAGTGCGTTAGGACTAGCGGGAGGAGAGACCCAGTACTTC. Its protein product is CAWSALGLAGGETQYF.

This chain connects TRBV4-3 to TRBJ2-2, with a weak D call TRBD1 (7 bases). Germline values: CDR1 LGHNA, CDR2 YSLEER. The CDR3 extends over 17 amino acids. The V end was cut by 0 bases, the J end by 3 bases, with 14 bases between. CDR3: CASSQEIDREDTGELFF. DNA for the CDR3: TGCGCCAGCAGCCAAGAAATCGACAGGGAGGACACCGGGGAGCTGTTTTTT.

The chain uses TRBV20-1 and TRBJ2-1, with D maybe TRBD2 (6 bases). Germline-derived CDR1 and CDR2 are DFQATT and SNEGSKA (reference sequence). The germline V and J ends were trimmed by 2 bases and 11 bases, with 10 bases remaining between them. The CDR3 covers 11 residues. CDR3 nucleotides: TGCAGTGCTAGAACAAGCGGGCAGCAGTTCTTC. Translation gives CSARTSGQQFF.

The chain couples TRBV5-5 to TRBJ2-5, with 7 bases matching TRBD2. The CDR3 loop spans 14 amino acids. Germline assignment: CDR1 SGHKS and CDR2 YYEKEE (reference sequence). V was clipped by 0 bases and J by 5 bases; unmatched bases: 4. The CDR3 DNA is TGTGCCAGCAGCTTGGCGACTAGCCACGAGACCCAGTACTTC. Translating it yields CASSLATSHETQYF.